A single sample is the source of the 21 T cell receptor beta chains below, sequenced in a study of T cell responses to AZD1222 COVID-19 vaccine. Using immunoSEQ multiplex PCR, the repertoire was profiled, and TCRdb retains in-frame clones only, with some absent. The sample records approximately 92,000 clones, around 90% being singletons. The sequencing used peripheral blood, collected on day 0 of AZD1222 vaccination. The receptor source for this set is an adult in good health.

The V call is TRBV5-5, the J call TRBJ1-4, with 7 positions matching TRBD1. After removal of 3 bases from V and 3 bases from J, the junction contained 11 bases not matched to a gene. CDR3 length: 17 residues. CDR1 is SGHKS, CDR2 YYEKEE, per germline (reference sequence). The CDR3 sequence: CASSSSGPDRPNEKLFF. Written as DNA, the CDR3 is TGTGCCAGCAGCTCCTCAGGACCGGACAGGCCTAATGAAAAACTGTTTTTT.

The V gene is TRBV5-1, the J gene TRBJ2-4, with 8 bases identical to TRBD1. Germline CDR1 SGHRS, CDR2 YFSETQ. V gave up 4 bases and J gave up 7 bases; unmatched junction bases: 7. This CDR3 has 14 residues. The CDR3 loop reads CASSRGQGENIQYF. CDR3 DNA: TGCGCCAGCAGCCGCGGACAGGGTGAGAACATTCAGTACTTC.

CDR3: CASSVADTREQYF. DNA for the CDR3: TGTGCCAGCAGCGTCGCGGATACGAGGGAGCAGTACTTC. The chain uses TRBV9 and TRBJ2-7; D gene uncertain. The CDR3 extends over 13 amino acids. Germline V CDR1 and CDR2: SGDLS, YYNGEE. Trimming shortened V by 2 bases and J by 7 bases, and 13 bases separated the two germline ends. Combining the CDR3 with reference TRBV9 and TRBJ2-7 gives the whole variable domain DSGVTQTPKHLITATGQRVTLRCSPRSGDLSVYWYQQSLDQGLQFLIQYYNGEERAKGNILERFSAQQFPDLHSELNLSSLELGDSALYFCASSVADTREQYFGPGTRLTVT.

This rearrangement joins TRBV2 to TRBJ2-1; D not resolved. V lost 0 bases, J lost 9 bases, and 6 bases lay in between. The germline V gene has CDR1 SNHLY and CDR2 FYNNEI. CDR3 length: 12 amino acids. The CDR3 is CASSEAAGEQFF. Written as DNA, the CDR3 is TGTGCCAGCAGTGAAGCAGCTGGTGAGCAGTTCTTC.

This chain joins TRBV7-3 and TRBJ2-1; 7 bases fit TRBD2. Losses at the gene ends were 2 bases for V and 2 bases for J; bases not matched to a gene: 6. CDR1 and CDR2 from the germline V gene are SGHTA and FQGTGA. There are 16 residues in the CDR3. The CDR3 DNA reads as TGTGCCAGCAGCTTATCCAGTGGGAGGGCCTACAATGAGCAGTTCTTC. Translation: CASSLSSGRAYNEQFF. Based on the CDR3 plus reference TRBV7-3 and TRBJ2-1, the full variable domain is GAGVSQTPSNKVTEKGKYVELRCDPISGHTALYWYRQSLGQGPEFLIYFQGTGAADDSGLPNDRFFAVRPEGSVSTLKIQRTERGDSAVYLCASSLSSGRAYNEQFFGPGTRLTVL.

The chain uses TRBV19 and TRBJ2-3, with 7 bases lining up with TRBD1. CDR1 is LNHDA, CDR2 SQIVND, per germline (reference sequence). The J segment lost 2 bases and the V segment lost 4 bases, leaving 12 bases of the junction unmatched. The CDR3 is 17 residues long. This chain's CDR3 is CASSRHPETGHTDTQYF. The CDR3 DNA sequence: TGTGCCAGTAGTAGGCACCCGGAGACAGGGCACACAGATACGCAGTATTTT.

CDR3 nucleotide sequence: TGTGCCAGCGGAGCCGGGACTAAAGGGGAGACCCAGTACTTC. It translates to CASGAGTKGETQYF. The chain uses TRBV9 and TRBJ2-5, with 7 bases lining up with TRBD2. The germline V gene has CDR1 SGDLS and CDR2 YYNGEE. Germline trimming cut 7 bases from V and 5 bases from J; bases unmatched to any gene: 11. The CDR3 loop spans 14 amino acids.

The chain employs TRBV6-5 and TRBJ2-5; D gene ambiguous. Germline CDR1 is MNHEY and CDR2 is SVGAGI. The CDR3 consists of 15 residues. V lost 0 bases to trimming and J lost 7 bases, with 15 bases between them. The CDR3 reads CASSYSKIWEGTQYF. The DNA of the CDR3 is TGTGCCAGCAGTTACTCGAAGATCTGGGAAGGGACCCAGTACTTC.

V is TRBV24-1 and J is TRBJ2-3; D may be TRBD1 (6 bases). The germline V gene has CDR1 KGHDR and CDR2 SFDVKD. V was pared by 4 bases and J by 3 bases, with 10 bases between. CDR3 size: 14 residues. CDR3 nucleotides: TGTGCCACCAGTGACAGGGGAATGACAGATACGCAGTATTTT. It codes for CATSDRGMTDTQYF.

The rearrangement uses TRBV5-5 and TRBJ2-7; 9 bases match TRBD1. The V and J ends lost 1 base and 3 bases, in that order; junction bases with no gene match: 5. The CDR3 is 15 amino acids. Germline CDR1 and CDR2: SGHKS and YYEKEE (reference sequence). The CDR3 bases are TGTGCCAGCAGCTTGTGGACAGGGGCCGTCTACGAGCAGTACTTC. This translates into CASSLWTGAVYEQYF.

The chain uses TRBV28 and TRBJ2-7; 9 bases line up with TRBD1. The CDR3 length is 16 residues. The junction had 9 bases not matched to a gene; V was cut back by 2 bases and J by 4 bases. Germline V gene sequence: CDR1 MDHEN, CDR2 SYDVKM. CDR3 sequence (DNA): TGTGCCAGCAGTTTACTTACCACCGGGACAGGGTACGAGCAGTACTTC. This codes for CASSLLTTGTGYEQYF.

V usage is TRBV4-2 and J usage is TRBJ2-1; 7 bases align to TRBD2. The CDR3 contains 18 residues. Per germline, CDR1 LGHNA and CDR2 YNFKEQ. The V segment lost 2 bases and the J segment 7 bases; nucleotides outside the gene matches: 17. The CDR3 sequence: CASSQSVAATSRLNEQFF. The CDR3 coding sequence is TGTGCCAGCAGCCAATCCGTAGCGGCGACTAGCAGATTGAATGAGCAGTTCTTC.

This chain joins TRBV27 and TRBJ1-2; a weak D match, TRBD1 (6 bases). The V gene lost 5 bases and the J gene lost 5 bases, with 18 bases spanning the gap. Germline V gives CDR1 MNHEY, CDR2 SMNVEV (reference sequence). The CDR3 loop spans 15 amino acids. CDR3 loop: CASSPLQGPDYGYTF. CDR3 in DNA: TGTGCCAGCAGTCCGTTACAGGGACCCGATTATGGCTACACCTTC.

The genes are TRBV9 and TRBJ1-2; the D is unclear. Germline CDR1 is SGDLS and CDR2 is YYNGEE. The CDR3 has 13 residues. Trimming removed 0 bases from V and 3 bases from J, with 6 bases in between. CDR3 amino acids: CASSVASDYGYTF. CDR3 coding DNA: TGTGCCAGCAGCGTAGCTAGTGACTATGGCTACACCTTC.

The CDR3 DNA reads TGTGCCAGCAGTGAACGGACACAGGGGGCAGCTGAAGCTTTCTTT. It translates to CASSERTQGAAEAFF. The J gene is TRBJ1-1, the V gene TRBV25-1; TRBD1 matches at 9 bases. The junction had 7 bases not matched to a gene; V was cut back by 2 bases and J by 6 bases. Germline CDR1 is MGHDK and CDR2 is SYGVNS. The CDR3 is 15 residues long.

The chain uses TRBV6-5 and TRBJ1-5; D possibly corresponds to TRBD1 (6 bases). CDR3 length equals 16 residues. Germline V lookup: CDR1 MNHEY, CDR2 SVGAGI. V gave up 0 bases and J gave up 0 bases, with 9 bases separating them. CDR3 loop: CASSYSRGGSNQPQHF. As DNA, the CDR3 is TGTGCCAGCAGTTACTCAAGAGGGGGTAGCAATCAGCCCCAGCATTTT.

This chain joins TRBV30 and TRBJ1-5, with a weak D call TRBD1 (6 bases). The CDR3 extends over 14 amino acids. The V and J ends lost 0 bases and 5 bases respectively, with 11 bases between them. Germline V gene data show CDR1 as GTSNPN and CDR2 as SVGIG (reference sequence). The CDR3 DNA is TGTGCCTGGAGTGTAAGGGGGGGATATCAGCCCCAGCATTTT. This sequence encodes CAWSVRGGYQPQHF. Supplemented by reference TRBV30 and TRBJ1-5, the full variable domain reads SQTIHQWPATLVQPVGSPLSLECTVEGTSNPNLYWYRQAAGRGLQLLFYSVGIGQISSEVPQNLSASRPQDRQFILSSKKLLLSDSGFYLCAWSVRGGYQPQHFGDGTRLSIL.

This chain uses TRBV7-8 with TRBJ1-5; D gene unclear. The CDR3 is made up of 12 amino acids. Germline CDR1 reads SGHVS; CDR2 reads FQNEAQ. Trimming removed 5 bases at V and 7 bases at J, with 9 bases between. The CDR3 DNA is TGTGCCAGCAGCCCCCGACACCAGCCCCAGCATTTT. As protein: CASSPRHQPQHF.

The rearrangement joins TRBV7-3 to TRBJ1-1; D uncertain. Germline V gives CDR1 SGHTA, CDR2 FQGTGA. The ends were cut back, 4 bases at V and 6 bases at J, with 18 bases in the middle. This CDR3 spans 15 amino acids. The CDR3 region is CASSYGGHSGAEAFF. Written as DNA, the CDR3 is TGTGCCAGCAGCTATGGAGGCCATTCAGGCGCTGAAGCTTTCTTT.

The chain couples TRBV3-1 (or the pseudogene TRBV3-2) to TRBJ2-3, with 11 bases identical to TRBD2. Germline V lookup: CDR1 LGHDT, CDR2 YNNKEL (reference sequence). The CDR3 is 15 residues long. With 1 base clipped from V and 14 bases from J, the junction kept 11 bases outside the gene matches. Here the CDR3 reads CASSQGVSSGGHLYF. In nucleotides, the CDR3 is TGTGCCAGCAGCCAAGGGGTCTCTAGCGGGGGGCATCTGTATTTT.

The chain employs TRBV4-1 and TRBJ1-1; no clear D. Germline values: CDR1 MGHRA, CDR2 YSYEKL. V was clipped by 5 bases and J by 1 base, with 14 bases between them. CDR3 size: 15 residues. CDR3 nucleotide sequence: TGCGCCAGCAGCTCGTCCGGCGGCGGGAACACTGAAGCTTTCTTT. Encoded protein: CASSSSGGGNTEAFF.